This is a list of T cell receptor beta chains from one sample in a study of T cell repertoires in cytomegalovirus infection. TCRdb independently ran MiXCR on the reads; one entry per CDR3 protein. The sample includes about 460,000 distinct CDR3 sequences, around 11% seen only once; the top ten take roughly 10%. The sample consisted of PBMCs. All receptors derive from a human donor in good health (CMV status not recorded). Some clones in this sample may be carry-over from other donors' samples. Each CDR3 is given with its conserved first and last residue. A D gene is named only where the DNA matches it firmly. The size field is filled for only some rows; it gives once, few, many or a size class.

J gene: TRBJ1-4
V gene: TRBV7-6
clone size: many
D gene: -
CDR3 protein: CASRLLADGNEKLFF
CDR3 DNA: TGTGCCAGCAGGCTTTTGGCGGATGGGAATGAAAAACTGTTTTTT

J gene: TRBJ1-5
V gene: TRBV24-1
clone size: -
D gene: -
CDR3 protein: CATQSSSNQPQHF
CDR3 DNA: TGTGCCACGCAATCGTCTAGCAATCAGCCCCAGCATTTT

J gene: TRBJ2-6
V gene: TRBV29-1
clone size: few
D gene: -
CDR3 protein: CSVTGANVLTF
CDR3 DNA: TGCAGCGTTACCGGGGCCAACGTCCTGACTTTC

J gene: TRBJ2-1
V gene: TRBV7-6
clone size: many
D gene: TRBD2
CDR3 protein: CASSDRTSGYNEQFF
CDR3 DNA: TGTGCCAGCAGCGATAGGACTAGCGGATACAATGAGCAGTTCTTC

J gene: TRBJ1-2
V gene: TRBV7-2
clone size: many
D gene: TRBD1
CDR3 protein: CASSLGTGVLYTF
CDR3 DNA: TGTGCCAGCAGCTTAGGGACAGGGGTTCTCTACACCTTC

J gene: TRBJ2-3
V gene: TRBV7-8
clone size: many
D gene: TRBD2
CDR3 protein: CASSQGLAGSSTDTQYF
CDR3 DNA: TGTGCCAGCAGCCAGGGACTAGCGGGTTCCAGCACAGATACGCAGTATTTT

J gene: TRBJ2-4
V gene: TRBV6-2/TRBV6-3
clone size: few
D gene: -
CDR3 protein: CASGVTKNIQYF
CDR3 DNA: TGTGCCAGCGGAGTGACCAAAAACATTCAGTACTTC

J gene: TRBJ2-1
V gene: TRBV29-1
clone size: -
D gene: -
CDR3 protein: CSVDRVNNEQFF
CDR3 DNA: TGCAGCGTTGACAGGGTGAACAATGAGCAGTTCTTC

J gene: TRBJ1-1
V gene: TRBV5-4
clone size: medium-sized
D gene: -
CDR3 protein: CASGRGDSEAFF
CDR3 DNA: TGTGCCAGCGGGAGGGGGGACTCTGAAGCTTTCTTT

J gene: TRBJ2-5
V gene: TRBV5-1
clone size: many
D gene: -
CDR3 protein: CASSLDGQGTQETQYF
CDR3 DNA: TGCGCCAGCAGCTTGGATGGTCAGGGTACGCAAGAGACCCAGTACTTC

J gene: TRBJ2-4
V gene: TRBV5-5
clone size: few
D gene: TRBD2
CDR3 protein: CASSSLAGGSFAKNIQYF
CDR3 DNA: TGTGCCAGCAGCTCACTAGCGGGGGGCTCCTTCGCCAAAAACATTCAGTACTTC

J gene: TRBJ2-7
V gene: TRBV9
clone size: many
D gene: TRBD1
CDR3 protein: CASSVAWTGAGEQYF
CDR3 DNA: TGTGCCAGCAGCGTAGCTTGGACAGGGGCGGGCGAGCAGTACTTC

J gene: TRBJ1-5
V gene: TRBV28
clone size: -
D gene: -
CDR3 protein: CASSLSGTQPQHF
CDR3 DNA: TGTGCCAGCAGTTTATCCGGGACTCAGCCCCAGCATTTT

J gene: TRBJ2-5
V gene: TRBV5-1
clone size: few
D gene: TRBD1
CDR3 protein: CASSSGTAKETQYF
CDR3 DNA: TGCGCCAGCAGCTCCGGGACAGCAAAAGAGACCCAGTACTTC

J gene: TRBJ1-1
V gene: TRBV19
clone size: many
D gene: -
CDR3 protein: CASSMKRNTEAFF
CDR3 DNA: TGTGCCAGTAGTATGAAGAGAAACACTGAAGCTTTCTTT

J gene: TRBJ2-3
V gene: TRBV7-2
clone size: many
D gene: -
CDR3 protein: CASCARYGTDTQYF
CDR3 DNA: TGTGCCAGCTGTGCCAGGTATGGCACAGATACGCAGTATTTT

J gene: TRBJ1-5
V gene: TRBV7-2
clone size: many
D gene: TRBD1
CDR3 protein: CASSFKGAYNQPQHF
CDR3 DNA: TGTGCCAGCAGCTTCAAGGGGGCTTACAATCAGCCCCAGCATTTT

J gene: TRBJ2-7
V gene: TRBV7-9
clone size: -
D gene: -
CDR3 protein: CASSQEAATYEQYF
CDR3 DNA: TGTGCCAGCAGCCAGGAGGCTGCAACCTACGAGCAGTACTTC

J gene: TRBJ2-5
V gene: TRBV20-1
clone size: -
D gene: TRBD2
CDR3 protein: CSAETNPTSGGWETQYF
CDR3 DNA: TGCAGTGCTGAGACCAACCCGACTAGCGGGGGCTGGGAGACCCAGTACTTC

J gene: TRBJ1-4
V gene: TRBV7-2
clone size: many
D gene: TRBD1
CDR3 protein: CASSLRQGGGGEKLFF
CDR3 DNA: TGTGCCAGCAGTTTGAGACAGGGAGGAGGAGGCGAAAAACTGTTTTTT

J gene: TRBJ2-2
V gene: TRBV6-5
clone size: many
D gene: -
CDR3 protein: CASTRTGELFF
CDR3 DNA: TGTGCCAGTACCCGTACCGGGGAGCTGTTTTTT

J gene: TRBJ2-7
V gene: TRBV29-1
clone size: few
D gene: -
CDR3 protein: CSVLLPRTASYEQYF
CDR3 DNA: TGCAGCGTTCTACTACCCAGGACAGCCTCCTACGAGCAGTACTTC

J gene: TRBJ2-3
V gene: TRBV28
clone size: many
D gene: -
CDR3 protein: CASSLRTLGDTQYF
CDR3 DNA: TGTGCCAGCAGTTTGAGGACCTTAGGAGATACGCAGTATTTT

J gene: TRBJ1-4
V gene: TRBV12-3/TRBV12-4
clone size: many
D gene: TRBD1
CDR3 protein: CASSFKGAGTNEKLFF
CDR3 DNA: TGTGCCAGCAGTTTTAAGGGGGCTGGGACTAATGAAAAACTGTTTTTT

J gene: TRBJ1-5
V gene: TRBV6-2/TRBV6-3
clone size: many
D gene: -
CDR3 protein: CASTDGGPGQPQHF
CDR3 DNA: TGTGCCAGCACCGACGGGGGGCCCGGTCAGCCCCAGCATTTT

J gene: TRBJ2-6
V gene: TRBV19
clone size: few
D gene: -
CDR3 protein: CASSMEGISGANVLTF
CDR3 DNA: TGTGCCAGTAGTATGGAGGGAATCTCTGGGGCCAACGTCCTGACTTTC

J gene: TRBJ2-1
V gene: TRBV29-1
clone size: few
D gene: TRBD2
CDR3 protein: CSVAGRRERNNEQFF
CDR3 DNA: TGCAGCGTTGCGGGTCGGCGGGAGCGTAACAATGAGCAGTTCTTC

J gene: TRBJ2-7
V gene: TRBV5-1
clone size: many
D gene: -
CDR3 protein: CASSLTADEQYF
CDR3 DNA: TGCGCCAGCAGCTTGACAGCAGACGAGCAGTACTTC

J gene: TRBJ1-2
V gene: TRBV4-1
clone size: many
D gene: TRBD1
CDR3 protein: CASGMGQGTPNYGYTF
CDR3 DNA: TGCGCCAGCGGGATGGGACAGGGTACTCCTAACTATGGCTACACCTTC

J gene: TRBJ2-1
V gene: TRBV5-8
clone size: many
D gene: -
CDR3 protein: CASSLGRGSASYNEQFF
CDR3 DNA: TGTGCCAGCAGCTTGGGGAGGGGGTCAGCCTCCTACAATGAGCAGTTCTTC

J gene: TRBJ2-5
V gene: TRBV7-3
clone size: many
D gene: TRBD2
CDR3 protein: CASSLTGGRAWGETQYF
CDR3 DNA: TGTGCCAGCAGCTTAACTGGCGGGAGGGCCTGGGGAGAGACCCAGTACTTC

J gene: TRBJ2-1
V gene: TRBV20-1
clone size: many
D gene: -
CDR3 protein: CSARDRGVYYNEQFF
CDR3 DNA: TGCAGTGCTAGGGACCGCGGGGTATACTACAATGAGCAGTTCTTC

J gene: TRBJ2-5
V gene: TRBV10-3
clone size: many
D gene: -
CDR3 protein: CAISEGTIRETQYF
CDR3 DNA: TGTGCCATCAGTGAGGGGACGATAAGAGAGACCCAGTACTTC

J gene: TRBJ1-2
V gene: TRBV5-6
clone size: many
D gene: TRBD1
CDR3 protein: CASSEGTGGFDYGYTF
CDR3 DNA: TGTGCCAGCAGTGAGGGGACAGGGGGTTTCGACTATGGCTACACCTTC

J gene: TRBJ1-2
V gene: TRBV7-8
clone size: many
D gene: -
CDR3 protein: CASSLGTASSIGNYGYTF
CDR3 DNA: TGTGCCAGCAGCTTAGGTACGGCCAGCTCGATAGGCAACTATGGCTACACCTTC

J gene: TRBJ2-3
V gene: TRBV5-4
clone size: many
D gene: TRBD2
CDR3 protein: CASSPPRTSGRPDTQYF
CDR3 DNA: TGTGCCAGCAGCCCTCCTAGGACTAGCGGGAGACCAGATACGCAGTATTTT

J gene: TRBJ2-7
V gene: TRBV2
clone size: few
D gene: TRBD2
CDR3 protein: CARSGTSLSDEQYF
CDR3 DNA: TGTGCCAGATCTGGGACTAGCCTATCGGACGAGCAGTACTTC